The 14 T cell receptor beta chains listed next were all sequenced from one sample in a study of T-cell reconstitution after alpha-beta-depleted transplantation in children. A library of TCRbeta sequences, prepared with unique molecular identifiers, was generated. TCRdb processed the PCR reads anew with MiXCR; each CDR3 protein has one entry. This sample has around 17,000 distinct CDR3 sequences, with 4.5% to 6% found just once. Sequences were derived from PBMCs, sampled before TCRalphabeta/CD19-depleted stem cell transplant. The receptor source for this set is a boy aged 5-17 years with acute lymphoblastic leukemia, due to receive a stem cell transplant.

There are many counts of this clonotype. V is TRBV11-2 and J is TRBJ1-2; D unclear. The CDR3 extends over 13 amino acids. Trimming took off 5 bases at V and 4 bases at J, with 11 bases between the two ends. CDR1 and CDR2 (germline): SGHAT, FQNNGV. The CDR3 bases are TGTGCCAGCAGCACCCCCCAGGTCTATGGCTACACCTTC. It translates to CASSTPQVYGYTF.

This clonotype was observed at least ten times. The rearrangement joins TRBV7-9 to TRBJ2-2; D uncertain. V was trimmed by 6 bases and J by 2 bases, leaving 13 bases between them. Germline lookup yields CDR1 SEHNR and CDR2 FQNEAQ (reference sequence). This CDR3 contains 15 residues. The CDR3 DNA sequence: TGTGCCAGCAGGGGAACAAATACAAACACCGGGGAGCTGTTTTTT. Translation gives CASRGTNTNTGELFF. Variable domain in full (rest from reference TRBV7-9 and TRBJ2-2): DTGVSQNPRHKITKRGQNVTFRCDPISEHNRLYWYRQTLGQGPEFLTYFQNEAQLEKSRLLSDRFSAERPKGSFSTLEIQRTEQGDSAMYLCASRGTNTNTGELFFGEGSRLTVL.

The table lists this clonotype with many counts. The gene calls are TRBV4-1 and TRBJ1-1; 8 bases line up with TRBD1. The CDR3 runs to 17 residues. V shed 2 bases, J shed 0 bases, and the junction held 8 bases outside the gene matches. Germline lookup yields CDR1 MGHRA and CDR2 YSYEKL. CDR3 amino acids: CASSQRTGNGVNTEAFF. The CDR3 DNA is TGCGCCAGCAGCCAACGGACAGGGAATGGCGTGAACACTGAAGCTTTCTTT.

At least ten counts were recorded for this clonotype. V and J are TRBV7-2 and TRBJ2-1; no clear D. The CDR3 has 12 residues. Germline V lookup: CDR1 SGHTA, CDR2 FQGNSA. Trimming took off 1 base at V and 6 bases at J, with 4 bases between the two ends. CDR3 in amino acids: CASSLGFNEQFF. CDR3 sequence (DNA): TGTGCCAGCAGCTTAGGATTCAATGAGCAGTTCTTC.

This clonotype has at least ten counts. The gene calls are TRBV28 and TRBJ2-7; possibly TRBD2 for D (6 bases). From germline, CDR1 is MDHEN and CDR2 SYDVKM. The CDR3 spans 13 residues. V was clipped by 6 bases and J by 3 bases, with 12 bases between them. CDR3 coding DNA: TGTGCCAGCAGCTCCAGACTAGTCTACGAGCAGTACTTC. Translated, it gives CASSSRLVYEQYF.

In this sample, this clonotype turned up many times. This CDR3 is CASSVPPAVAGGPRKETQYF. The CDR3 DNA reads TGTGCCAGCAGTGTCCCCCCCGCGGTAGCGGGAGGTCCTAGGAAAGAGACCCAGTACTTC. The J gene is TRBJ2-5, the V gene TRBV25-1, with 10 bases that match TRBD2. Germline CDR1 is MGHDK and CDR2 is SYGVNS. The ends lost 4 bases at V and 3 bases at J; junction bases unmatched: 20. The CDR3 is made up of 20 amino acids.

This clonotype has at least ten counts. The CDR3 nucleotides are TGTGCCAGCTCACACAGACAGACTATGGAGCAGTTCTTC. This translates into CASSHRQTMEQFF. The chain carries TRBV18 and TRBJ2-1, with D perhaps given as TRBD1 or TRBD2 (5 bases each). V gave up 4 bases and J gave up 10 bases, with 14 bases separating them. The CDR3 is 13 residues long. Looked up from germline, CDR1 is KGHSH and CDR2 is LQKENI.

This clonotype showed up many times. The CDR3 sequence is CASSSFGPNTGELFF. CDR3 DNA sequence: TGTGCCAGCAGCTCGTTCGGTCCCAACACCGGGGAGCTGTTTTTT. V and J are TRBV11-2 and TRBJ2-2; D gene unclear. This CDR3 is built from 15 residues. The germline V gene encodes CDR1 SGHAT and CDR2 FQNNGV. Trimming shortened V by 4 bases and J by 2 bases, and 11 bases separated the two germline ends.

By share, this clonotype ranks as medium-sized. The gene calls are TRBV7-9 and TRBJ2-7; D is possibly TRBD1 (5 bases). Germline CDR1 and CDR2: SEHNR and FQNEAQ (reference sequence). The ends were cut back, 8 bases at V and 3 bases at J, with 14 bases in the middle. The CDR3 totals 13 residues. CDR3 in amino acids: CASEPAGYYEQYF. The CDR3, as DNA: TGTGCCAGCGAGCCGGCAGGGTACTACGAGCAGTACTTC.

This clonotype was seen repeatedly, ten times or more. The chain links TRBV7-2 to TRBJ2-1; unclear D gene. Germline V gene data show CDR1 as SGHTA and CDR2 as FQGNSA. V gave up 1 base and J gave up 6 bases, with 7 bases separating them. The CDR3 extends over 13 amino acids. CDR3 in amino acids: CASSLEASNEQFF. CDR3 nucleotide sequence: TGTGCCAGCAGCTTAGAGGCGAGCAATGAGCAGTTCTTC.

Points on this clonotype: No conserved phenylalanine or tryptophan ends this CDR3, so it is likely a read error. Because the CDR3's place on the DNA is in doubt, the DNA is left out and the CDR3 is given as listed by TCRdb. The chain combines TRBV4-2 with TRBJ2-6; the table names TRBD1, a call not compared with the DNA. CDR1 and CDR2 from the germline V gene are LGHNA and YNFKEQ. The CDR3 is 19 residues long, counting both termini. CDR3 sequence: CASSQDRRGKGRLGANVLT.

Ten or more counts support this clonotype. This chain joins TRBV11-2 and TRBJ1-1, with a possible D match to TRBD1 (6 bases). Germline V gene data show CDR1 as SGHAT and CDR2 as FQNNGV. The CDR3 spans 13 residues. The V gene lost 6 bases and the J gene lost 6 bases, with 14 bases spanning the gap. The CDR3 is CASRSTGQAEAFF. DNA for the CDR3: TGTGCCAGCAGATCAACAGGGCAAGCTGAAGCTTTCTTT.

This clonotype showed up many times. The rearrangement uses TRBV5-4 and TRBJ1-1; D is undetermined. Between the trimmed V and J ends, which lost 0 bases and 1 base, there was a span of 10 bases. This CDR3 is built from 15 residues. Looked up from germline, CDR1 is SGHNT and CDR2 is YYREEE (reference sequence). The CDR3 loop is CASSLVHSSNTEAFF. For the CDR3, the DNA is TGTGCCAGCAGCTTGGTGCACTCATCGAACACTGAAGCTTTCTTT.

This clonotype is labeled as medium-sized (0.01 to 0.1%). V and J are TRBV11-2 and TRBJ1-3; 9 bases are a match to TRBD1. Germline CDR1 is SGHAT and CDR2 is FQNNGV. J was trimmed by 0 bases and V by 1 base; bases with no gene match: 4. The CDR3 has 17 residues. Here the CDR3 reads CASSLGGTGTSGNTIYF. The CDR3 DNA reads as TGTGCCAGCAGCTTAGGCGGGACAGGGACCTCTGGAAACACCATATATTTT.